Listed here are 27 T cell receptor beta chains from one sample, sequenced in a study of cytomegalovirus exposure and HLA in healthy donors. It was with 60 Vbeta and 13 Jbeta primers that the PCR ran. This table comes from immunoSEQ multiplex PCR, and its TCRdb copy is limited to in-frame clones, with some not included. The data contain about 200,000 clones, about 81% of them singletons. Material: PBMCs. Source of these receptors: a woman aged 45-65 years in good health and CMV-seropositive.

The CDR3 coding sequence is TGTGCCAGCAGTCGGGGACTAGCTGGGGCCTACGAGCAGTACTTC. Amino acid sequence: CASSRGLAGAYEQYF. This chain uses TRBV6-6 with TRBJ2-7; 9 bases line up with TRBD2. This CDR3 comprises 15 residues. Germline V gene sequence: CDR1 MNHNY, CDR2 SVGAGI (reference sequence). Trimming took 5 bases from V and 2 from J; bases not matched to a gene: 7.

CDR3 in DNA: TGTGCTAGTGCCGAGATGAACACTGAAGCTTTCTTT. It is translated as CASAEMNTEAFF. This chain uses TRBV12-5 with TRBJ1-1; D not resolved. This CDR3 region has 12 residues. Trimming shortened V by 7 bases and J by 0 bases, and 6 bases separated the two germline ends. The germline V gene encodes CDR1 LGHNT and CDR2 FRNRAP. Drawing the rest from reference TRBV12-5 and TRBJ1-1, the complete variable domain is DARVTQTPRHKVTEMGQEVTMRCQPILGHNTVFWYRQTMMQGLELLAYFRNRAPLDDSGMPKDRFSAEMPDATLATLKIQPSEPRDSAVYFCASAEMNTEAFFGQGTRLTVV.

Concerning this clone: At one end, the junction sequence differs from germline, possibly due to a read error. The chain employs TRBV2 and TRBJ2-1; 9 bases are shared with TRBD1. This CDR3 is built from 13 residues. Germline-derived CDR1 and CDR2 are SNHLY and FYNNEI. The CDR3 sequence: CASNPQAGTGPIF. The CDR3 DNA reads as TGTGCCAGCAATCCTCAAGCTGGGACAGGGCCCATCTTC.

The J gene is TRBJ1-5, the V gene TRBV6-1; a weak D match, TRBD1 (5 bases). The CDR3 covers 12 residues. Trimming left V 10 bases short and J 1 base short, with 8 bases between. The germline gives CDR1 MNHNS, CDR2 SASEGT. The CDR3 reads CAIQGSNQPQHF. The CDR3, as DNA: TGTGCCATCCAGGGAAGCAATCAGCCCCAGCATTTT.

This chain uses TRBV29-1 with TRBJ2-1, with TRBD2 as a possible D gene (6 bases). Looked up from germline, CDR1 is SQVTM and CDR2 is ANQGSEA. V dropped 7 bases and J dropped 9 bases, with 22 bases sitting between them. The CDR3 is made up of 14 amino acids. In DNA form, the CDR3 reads TGCAGCGGCAGGGCGAAGACTAGATTGGGTGAGCAGTTCTTC. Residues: CSGRAKTRLGEQFF.

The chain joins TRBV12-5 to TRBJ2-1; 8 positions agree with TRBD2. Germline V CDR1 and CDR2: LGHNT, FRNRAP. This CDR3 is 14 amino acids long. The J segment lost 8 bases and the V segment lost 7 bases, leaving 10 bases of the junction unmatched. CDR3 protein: CASASLGGVYEQFF. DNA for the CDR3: TGTGCTAGTGCTTCCCTCGGGGGGGTCTATGAGCAGTTCTTC.

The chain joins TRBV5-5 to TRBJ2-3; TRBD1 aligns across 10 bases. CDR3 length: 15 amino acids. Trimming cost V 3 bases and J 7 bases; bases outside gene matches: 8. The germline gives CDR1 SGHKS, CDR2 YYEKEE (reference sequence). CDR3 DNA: TGTGCCAGCAGCTCGAACCGGGACAGGGGCCATACGCAGTATTTT. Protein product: CASSSNRDRGHTQYF.

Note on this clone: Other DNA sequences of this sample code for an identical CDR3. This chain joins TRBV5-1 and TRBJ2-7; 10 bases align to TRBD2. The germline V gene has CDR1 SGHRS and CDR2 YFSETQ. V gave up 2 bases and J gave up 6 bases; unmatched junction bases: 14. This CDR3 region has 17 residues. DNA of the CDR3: TGCGCCAGCAGCTTTGCGAAAGGGACTAGCGAGAGTAGCGAGCAGTACTTC. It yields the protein CASSFAKGTSESSEQYF.

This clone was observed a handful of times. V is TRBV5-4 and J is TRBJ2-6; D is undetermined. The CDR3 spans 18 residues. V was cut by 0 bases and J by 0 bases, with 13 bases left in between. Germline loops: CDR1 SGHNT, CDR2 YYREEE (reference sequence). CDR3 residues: CASSLGSRLSSGANVLTF. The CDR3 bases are TGTGCCAGCAGCTTGGGGTCTAGACTGAGCTCTGGGGCCAACGTCCTGACTTTC.

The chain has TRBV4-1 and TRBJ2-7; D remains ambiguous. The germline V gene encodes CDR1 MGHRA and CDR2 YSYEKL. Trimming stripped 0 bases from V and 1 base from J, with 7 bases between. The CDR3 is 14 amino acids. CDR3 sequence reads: CASSQENWSYEQYF. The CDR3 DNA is TGCGCCAGCAGCCAAGAGAACTGGTCCTACGAGCAGTACTTC.

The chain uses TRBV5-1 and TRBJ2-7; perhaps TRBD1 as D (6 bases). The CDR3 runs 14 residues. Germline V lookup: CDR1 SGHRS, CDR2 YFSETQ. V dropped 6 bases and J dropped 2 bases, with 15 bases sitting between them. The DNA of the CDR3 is TGCGCCAGCACCCTCGGACAGCTACCCTACGAGCAGTACTTC. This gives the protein CASTLGQLPYEQYF.

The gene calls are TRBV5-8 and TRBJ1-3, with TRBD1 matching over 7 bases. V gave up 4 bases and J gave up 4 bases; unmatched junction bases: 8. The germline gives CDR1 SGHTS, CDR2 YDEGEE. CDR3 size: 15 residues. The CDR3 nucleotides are TGTGCCAGCAGCGGACTACAGGGGCAAGGAAACACCATATATTTT. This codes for CASSGLQGQGNTIYF.

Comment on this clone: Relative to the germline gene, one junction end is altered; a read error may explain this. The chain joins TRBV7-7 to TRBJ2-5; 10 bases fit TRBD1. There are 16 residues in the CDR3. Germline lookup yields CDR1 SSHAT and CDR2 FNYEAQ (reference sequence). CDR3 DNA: TGTGCTAGCAGCTTAGTTGGACAGGGGGGGATGGAGACCCAGTACTTC. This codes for CASSLVGQGGMETQYF.

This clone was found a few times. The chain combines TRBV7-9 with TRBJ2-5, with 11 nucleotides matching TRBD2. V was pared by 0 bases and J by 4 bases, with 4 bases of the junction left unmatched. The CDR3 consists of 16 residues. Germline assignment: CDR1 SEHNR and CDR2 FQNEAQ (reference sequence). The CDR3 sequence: CASSLAGLAGGETQYF. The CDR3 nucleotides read TGTGCCAGCAGCTTAGCGGGGCTAGCGGGAGGAGAGACCCAGTACTTC.

The CDR3 loop reads CASSPALVDTLDEAFF. In DNA, the CDR3 is TGTGCCAGCAGCCCGGCACTCGTGGACACCCTCGATGAAGCTTTCTTT. The rearrangement joins TRBV7-9 to TRBJ1-1; a possible D gene is TRBD1 (5 bases). CDR3 size: 16 residues. In germline, CDR1 is SEHNR, CDR2 FQNEAQ (reference sequence). The germline V and J ends were trimmed by 5 bases and 7 bases, with 23 bases remaining between them.

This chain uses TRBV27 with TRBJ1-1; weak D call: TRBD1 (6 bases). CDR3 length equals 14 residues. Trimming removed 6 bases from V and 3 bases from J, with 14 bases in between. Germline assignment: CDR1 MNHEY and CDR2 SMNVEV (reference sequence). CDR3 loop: CASRAYRDDTEAFF. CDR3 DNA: TGTGCCAGCAGGGCGTACAGGGATGACACTGAAGCTTTCTTT.

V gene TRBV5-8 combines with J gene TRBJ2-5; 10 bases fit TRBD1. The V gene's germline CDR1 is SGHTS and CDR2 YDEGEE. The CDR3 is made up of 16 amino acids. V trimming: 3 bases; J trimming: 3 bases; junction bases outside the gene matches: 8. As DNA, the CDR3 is TGTGCCAGCAGCTCCTGGACAGGGGGATCGAAAGAGACCCAGTACTTC. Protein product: CASSSWTGGSKETQYF.

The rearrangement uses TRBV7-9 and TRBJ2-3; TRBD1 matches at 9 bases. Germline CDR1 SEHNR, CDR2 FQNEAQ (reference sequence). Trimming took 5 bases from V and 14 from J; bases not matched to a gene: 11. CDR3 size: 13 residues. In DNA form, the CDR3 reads TGTGCCAGCAGCCGAAACAGGGACAGGGTATGGTATTTT. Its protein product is CASSRNRDRVWYF.

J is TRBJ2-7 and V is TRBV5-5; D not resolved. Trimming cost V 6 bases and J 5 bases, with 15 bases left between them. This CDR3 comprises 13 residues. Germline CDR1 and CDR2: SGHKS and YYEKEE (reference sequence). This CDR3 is CASTRLHRDEQYF. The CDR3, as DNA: TGTGCCAGCACGAGATTACACCGGGACGAGCAGTACTTC. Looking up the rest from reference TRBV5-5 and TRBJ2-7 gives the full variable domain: DAGVTQSPTHLIKTRGQQVTLRCSPISGHKSVSWYQQVLGQGPQFIFQYYEKEERGRGNFPDRFSARQFPNYSSELNVNALLLGDSALYLCASTRLHRDEQYFGPGTRLTVT.

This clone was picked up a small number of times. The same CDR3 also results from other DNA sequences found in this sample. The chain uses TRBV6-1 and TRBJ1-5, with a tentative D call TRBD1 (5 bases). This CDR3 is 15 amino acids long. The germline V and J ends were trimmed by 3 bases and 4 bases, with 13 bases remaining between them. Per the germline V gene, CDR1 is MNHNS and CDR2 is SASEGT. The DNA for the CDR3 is TGTGCCAGCAGTGAGATAGGGGCTAGAAATCAGCCCCAGCATTTT. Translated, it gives CASSEIGARNQPQHF.

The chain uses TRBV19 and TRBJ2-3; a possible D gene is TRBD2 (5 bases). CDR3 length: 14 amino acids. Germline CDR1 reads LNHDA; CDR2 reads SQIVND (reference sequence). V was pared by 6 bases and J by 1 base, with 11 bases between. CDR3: CASRSGRGTDTQYF. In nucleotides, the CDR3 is TGTGCCAGTAGGTCCGGGCGGGGCACAGATACGCAGTATTTT.

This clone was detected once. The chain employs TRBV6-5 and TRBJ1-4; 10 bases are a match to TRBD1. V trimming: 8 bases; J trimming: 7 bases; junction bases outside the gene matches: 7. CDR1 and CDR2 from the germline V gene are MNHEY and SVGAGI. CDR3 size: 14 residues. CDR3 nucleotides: TGTGCCAGCTTTCCCGGGACAGGGGTTGAAAAACTGTTTTTT. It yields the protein CASFPGTGVEKLFF.

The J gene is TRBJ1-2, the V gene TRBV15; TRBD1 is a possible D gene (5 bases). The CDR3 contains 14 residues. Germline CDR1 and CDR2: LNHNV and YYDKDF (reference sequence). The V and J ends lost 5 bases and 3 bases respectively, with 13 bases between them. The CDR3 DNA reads TGTGCCACCAGCCGAAGGGAGGGGTACTATGGCTACACCTTC. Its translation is CATSRREGYYGYTF.

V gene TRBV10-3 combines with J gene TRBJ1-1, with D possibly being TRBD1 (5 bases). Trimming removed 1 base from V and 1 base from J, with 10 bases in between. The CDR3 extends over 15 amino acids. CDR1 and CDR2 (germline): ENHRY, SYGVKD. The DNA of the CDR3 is TGTGCCATCAGTGAGTACCATCAGGGGAACACTGAAGCTTTCTTT. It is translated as CAISEYHQGNTEAFF.

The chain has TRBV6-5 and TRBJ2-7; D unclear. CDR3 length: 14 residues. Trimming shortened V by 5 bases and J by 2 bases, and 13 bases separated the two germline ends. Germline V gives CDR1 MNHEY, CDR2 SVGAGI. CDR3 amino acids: CASSRSPNTYEQYF. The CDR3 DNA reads TGTGCCAGCAGTAGATCTCCGAACACCTACGAGCAGTACTTC.

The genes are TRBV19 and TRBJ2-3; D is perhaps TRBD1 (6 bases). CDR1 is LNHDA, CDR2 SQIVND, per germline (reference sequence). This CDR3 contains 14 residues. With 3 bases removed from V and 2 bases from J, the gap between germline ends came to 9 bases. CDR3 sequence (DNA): TGTGCCAGTAGTATCGGACAGATCACAGATACGCAGTATTTT. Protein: CASSIGQITDTQYF.

CDR3 nucleotides: TGTGCCAGCAAGACCGGACTAGCGGGTTACGAGCAGTACTTC. Residues: CASKTGLAGYEQYF. The rearrangement uses TRBV6-6 and TRBJ2-7; TRBD2 matches 11 bases. J lost 4 bases, V lost 7 bases, and 6 bases had no gene match. Germline V gene lookup returns CDR1 MNHNY and CDR2 SVGAGI (reference sequence). The CDR3 spans 14 residues.